One sample yielded the 4 T cell receptor beta chains listed below, sequenced in a study of Graves' ophthalmopathy and Graves' hyperthyroidism. Amplified TCR beta CDR3 regions were obtained using RNA transcripts as template. Scientists carried out first-round RT-PCR using HTBI primers and then a second-round multiplex PCR. TCRdb recomputed calls from the multiplex PCR reads with MiXCR, one row per CDR3 protein. This table has almost 750,000 distinct CDR3 sequences, roughly 40% appearing once. Source material: peripheral blood. The receptors were gathered from an adult man with Graves' ophthalmopathy.

The genes are TRBV20-1 and TRBJ2-3; tentative D call: TRBD2 (5 bases). The CDR3 extends over 14 amino acids. The V and J ends lost 6 bases and 0 bases respectively, with 13 bases between them. Germline-derived CDR1 and CDR2 are DFQATT and SNEGSKA (reference sequence). The CDR3 is CSAQLDPSTDTQYF. CDR3 nucleotides: TGCAGTGCCCAACTAGACCCTAGCACAGATACGCAGTATTTT.

The chain links TRBV3-1 to TRBJ1-6; D remains ambiguous. Germline V gene sequence: CDR1 LGHDT, CDR2 YNNKEL (reference sequence). V was clipped by 2 bases and J by 8 bases, with 13 bases between them. The CDR3 consists of 15 residues. CDR3 sequence: CASSQRANGDSPLHF. As DNA, the CDR3 is TGTGCCAGCAGCCAACGGGCAAATGGGGATTCACCCCTCCACTTT.

This clonotype was found many times. The chain uses TRBV15 and TRBJ1-6; D is possibly TRBD1 (5 bases). Germline V gives CDR1 LNHNV, CDR2 YYDKDF (reference sequence). The V end lost 3 bases, the J end lost 6 bases, and 12 bases lay between the germline ends. CDR3 size: 15 residues. For the CDR3, the DNA is TGTGCCACCAGCAGGGAAACAGGTTTTAATTCACCCCTCCACTTT. Its protein is CATSRETGFNSPLHF.

The sample holds one count of this clonotype. The chain employs TRBV7-6 and TRBJ1-4; a possible D gene is TRBD1 (6 bases). Looked up from germline, CDR1 is SGHVS and CDR2 is FNYEAQ. V shed 1 base and J shed 0 bases, with 12 bases lying between them. The CDR3 sequence is 17 residues long. CDR3 in DNA: TGTGCCAGCAGCTTAGGAGTCAAGGGGGCAACTAATGAAAAACTGTTTTTT. Its translation: CASSLGVKGATNEKLFF.